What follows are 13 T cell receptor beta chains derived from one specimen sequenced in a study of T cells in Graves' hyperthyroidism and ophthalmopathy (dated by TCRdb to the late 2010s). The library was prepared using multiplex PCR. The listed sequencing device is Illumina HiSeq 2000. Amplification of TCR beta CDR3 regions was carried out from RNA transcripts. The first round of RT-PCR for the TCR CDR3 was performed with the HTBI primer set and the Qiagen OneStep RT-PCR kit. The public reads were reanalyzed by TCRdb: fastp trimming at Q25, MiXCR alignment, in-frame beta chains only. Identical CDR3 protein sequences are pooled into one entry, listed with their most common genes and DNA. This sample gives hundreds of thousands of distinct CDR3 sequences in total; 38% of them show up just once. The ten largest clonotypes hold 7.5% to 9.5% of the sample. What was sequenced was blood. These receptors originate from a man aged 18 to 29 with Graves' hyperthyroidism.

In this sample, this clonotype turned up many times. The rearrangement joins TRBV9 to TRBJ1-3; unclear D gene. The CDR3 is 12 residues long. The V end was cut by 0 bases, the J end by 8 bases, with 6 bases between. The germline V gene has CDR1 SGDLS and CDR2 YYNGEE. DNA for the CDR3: TGTGCCAGCAGCGTAGACGATGACACCATATATTTT. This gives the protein CASSVDDDTIYF.

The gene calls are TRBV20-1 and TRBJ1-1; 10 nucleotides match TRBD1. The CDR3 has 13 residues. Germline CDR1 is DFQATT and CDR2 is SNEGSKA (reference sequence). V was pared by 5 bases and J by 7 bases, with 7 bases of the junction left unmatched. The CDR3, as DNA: TGCAGTGCTCCGGGACAGGGGTCTGGTGAAGCTTTCTTT. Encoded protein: CSAPGQGSGEAFF.

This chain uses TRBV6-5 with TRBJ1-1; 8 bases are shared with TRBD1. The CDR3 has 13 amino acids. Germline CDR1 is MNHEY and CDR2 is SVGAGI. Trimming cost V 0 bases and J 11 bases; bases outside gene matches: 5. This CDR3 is CASSYSTTGEAFF. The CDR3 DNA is TGTGCCAGCAGTTACTCGACGACAGGGGAGGCTTTCTTT.

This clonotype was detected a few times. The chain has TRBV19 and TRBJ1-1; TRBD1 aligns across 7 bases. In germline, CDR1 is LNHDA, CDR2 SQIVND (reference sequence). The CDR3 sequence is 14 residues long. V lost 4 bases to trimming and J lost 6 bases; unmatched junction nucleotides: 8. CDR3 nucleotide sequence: TGTGCCAGTAGTACTACGACAGGGTCGCCTGAAGCTTTCTTT. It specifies CASSTTTGSPEAFF. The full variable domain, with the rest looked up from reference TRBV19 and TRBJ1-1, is DGGITQSPKYLFRKEGQNVTLSCEQNLNHDAMYWYRQDPGQGLRLIYYSQIVNDFQKGDIAEGYSVSREKKESFPLTVTSAQKNPTAFYLCASSTTTGSPEAFFGQGTRLTVV.

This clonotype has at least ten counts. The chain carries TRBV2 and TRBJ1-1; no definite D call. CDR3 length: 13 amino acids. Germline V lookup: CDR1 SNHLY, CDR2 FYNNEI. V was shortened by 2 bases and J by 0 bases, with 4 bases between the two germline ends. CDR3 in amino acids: CASSESVNTEAFF. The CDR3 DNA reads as TGTGCCAGCAGTGAATCAGTGAACACTGAAGCTTTCTTT.

This chain's CDR3 is CASSYGGRDGGYTF. Written as DNA, the CDR3 is TGTGCCAGCAGTTACGGGGGGCGCGATGGTGGCTACACCTTC. J is TRBJ1-2 and V is TRBV6-5, with a weak D call TRBD1 (6 bases). The CDR3 consists of 14 residues. CDR1 MNHEY and CDR2 SVGAGI come from the germline V gene. Trimming removed 2 bases at V and 7 bases at J, with 14 bases between.

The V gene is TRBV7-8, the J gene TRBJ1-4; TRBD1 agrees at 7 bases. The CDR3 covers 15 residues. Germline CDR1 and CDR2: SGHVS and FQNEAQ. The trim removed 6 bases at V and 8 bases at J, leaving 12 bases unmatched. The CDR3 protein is CASSPPGTDAEKLFF. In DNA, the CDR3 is TGTGCCAGCAGTCCGCCCGGGACAGATGCAGAAAAACTGTTTTTT.

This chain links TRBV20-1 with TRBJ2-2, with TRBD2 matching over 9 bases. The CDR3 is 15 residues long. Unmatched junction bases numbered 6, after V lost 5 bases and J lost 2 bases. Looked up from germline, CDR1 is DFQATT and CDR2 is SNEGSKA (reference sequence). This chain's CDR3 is CSASNSGGNTGELFF. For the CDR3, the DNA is TGCAGTGCTTCCAATAGCGGGGGAAACACCGGGGAGCTGTTTTTT.

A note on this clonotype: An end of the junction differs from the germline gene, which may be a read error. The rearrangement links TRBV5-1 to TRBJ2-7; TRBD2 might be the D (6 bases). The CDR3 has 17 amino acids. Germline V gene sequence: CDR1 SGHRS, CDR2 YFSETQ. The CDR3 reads CASSLYPGGAPKAEQYF. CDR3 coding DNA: TGTGCCAGCAGCTTGTACCCCGGGGGTGCACCTAAGGCCGAGCAGTACTTC. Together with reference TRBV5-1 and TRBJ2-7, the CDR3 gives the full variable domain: KAGVTQTPRYLIKTRGQQVTLSCSPISGHRSVSWYQQTPGQGLQFLFEYFSETQRNKGNFPGRFSGRQFSNSRSEMNVSTLELGDSALYLCASSLYPGGAPKAEQYFGPGTRLTVT.

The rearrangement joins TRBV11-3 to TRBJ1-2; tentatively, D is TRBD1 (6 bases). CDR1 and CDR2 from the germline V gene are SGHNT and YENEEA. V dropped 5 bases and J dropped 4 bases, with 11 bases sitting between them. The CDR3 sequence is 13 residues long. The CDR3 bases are TGTGCCAGCAGCACAGGGACCCGCTATGGCTACACCTTC. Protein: CASSTGTRYGYTF. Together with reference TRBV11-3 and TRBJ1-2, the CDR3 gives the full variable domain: EAGVVQSPRYKIIEKKQPVAFWCNPISGHNTLYWYLQNLGQGPELLIRYENEEAVDDSQLPKDRFSAERLKGVDSTLKIQPAELGDSAVYLCASSTGTRYGYTFGSGTRLTVV.

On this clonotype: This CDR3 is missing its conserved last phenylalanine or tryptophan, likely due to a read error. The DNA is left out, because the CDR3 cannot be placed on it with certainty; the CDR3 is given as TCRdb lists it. The CDR3 reads CASSSRPS. The chain links TRBV5-5 to TRBJ1-6. The CDR3 spans 8 amino acids, including both terminal residues. In germline, CDR1 is SGHKS, CDR2 YYEKEE (reference sequence).

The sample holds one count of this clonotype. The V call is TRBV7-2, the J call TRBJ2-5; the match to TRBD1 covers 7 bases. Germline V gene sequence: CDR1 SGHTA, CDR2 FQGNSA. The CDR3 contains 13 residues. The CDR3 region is CACRQGGSETQYF. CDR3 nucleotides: TGTGCTTGCCGGCAAGGGGGCTCGGAGACCCAGTACTTC.

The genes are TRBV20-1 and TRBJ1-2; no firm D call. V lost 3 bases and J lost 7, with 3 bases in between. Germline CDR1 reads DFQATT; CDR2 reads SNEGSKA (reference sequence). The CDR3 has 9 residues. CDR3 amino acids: CSASPGYTF. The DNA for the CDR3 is TGCAGTGCTAGCCCTGGCTACACCTTC.